The source of this T cell receptor beta chain is a study of PD-1 blockade in classical Hodgkin lymphoma. Study results and caveats: Newly diagnosed patients were reported to exhibit reduced baseline TCR diversity relative to healthy donors. Significant TCR diversity gains by C4D1 occurred in CD4+ but not CD8+ cells. Among the patients, those starting nivolumab under 1 year after ASCT were excluded.

The CDR3 runs to 10 residues. Germline V gene lookup returns CDR1 LNHDA and CDR2 SQIVND (reference sequence). The V and J ends lost 10 bases and 10 bases respectively, with 10 bases between them. Regarding time point: cycle 4 day 1 (C4D1), after six to seven weeks of nivolumab. In every patient, relapse followed autologous stem cell transplantation, while exposure to brentuximab vedotin differed. Classifying best responses yielded complete response, partial response or progressive disease. The assay was immunoSEQ multiplex PCR, and TCRdb's table has in-frame clones only and misses some. The table has some 8,900 clones, roughly 80% seen once; the top ten hold 45%. Concerning this clone: Its antigen is not identified.

The sequence derives from a human donor with classical Hodgkin lymphoma. The chain carries TRBV19 and TRBJ1-4; D remains ambiguous. This specimen was peripheral blood mononuclear cells (PBMCs), taken before the fourth cycle of nivolumab. The DNA for the CDR3 is TGTGCCACTCAATTGGGAAAACTGTTTTTT. Protein product: CATQLGKLFF.